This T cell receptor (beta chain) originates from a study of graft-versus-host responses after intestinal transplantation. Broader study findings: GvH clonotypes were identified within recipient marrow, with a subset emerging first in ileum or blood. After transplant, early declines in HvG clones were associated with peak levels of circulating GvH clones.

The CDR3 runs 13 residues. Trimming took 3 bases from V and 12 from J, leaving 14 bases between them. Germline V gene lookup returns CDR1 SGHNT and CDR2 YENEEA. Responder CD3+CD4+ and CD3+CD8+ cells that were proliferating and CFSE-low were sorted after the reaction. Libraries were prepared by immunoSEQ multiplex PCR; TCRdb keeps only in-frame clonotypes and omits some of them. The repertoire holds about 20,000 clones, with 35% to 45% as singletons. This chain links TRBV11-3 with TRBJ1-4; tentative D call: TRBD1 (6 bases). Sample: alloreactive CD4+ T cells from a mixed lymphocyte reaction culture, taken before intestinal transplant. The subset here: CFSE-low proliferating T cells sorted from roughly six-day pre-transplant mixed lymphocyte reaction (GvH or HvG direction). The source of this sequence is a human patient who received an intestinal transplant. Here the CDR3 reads CASSLIRTAQLFF. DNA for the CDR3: TGTGCCAGCAGCTTGATCAGGACAGCTCAACTGTTTTTT.